This T cell receptor (beta chain) stems from a study of CD8 T cells in Susac syndrome. Random hexamers were used to reverse transcribe the RNA input (about 0.5 to 1 ug). A single record per CDR3 protein comes from TCRdb applying MiXCR to the immunoSEQ multiplex PCR reads. This sample carries some 190,000 distinct CDR3 sequences, approximately 95% of them seen once, and the ten largest clones take about 0.1%. Both CD4+ and CD8+ T cells were negatively isolated, and TEMRA cells underwent FACS enrichment. The germline V gene has CDR1 SGDLS and CDR2 YYNGEE. Trimming pared 2 bases from V and 7 bases from J, leaving 12 bases between. The CDR3 sequence is 14 residues long.

This chain uses TRBV9 with TRBJ2-2, with D possibly TRBD2 on 6 matching bases. The sequenced sample was CD4+ T cells from PBMCs. The sequence was collected from a human donor in good health. The chain's CDR3 is CASSVEGAGGELFF. The DNA for the CDR3 is TGTGCCAGCAGCGTGGAGGGAGCGGGCGGGGAGCTGTTTTTT.